These T cell receptor beta chains were read from a single sample in a study of blood T cell repertoires in COVID-19. The assay was immunoSEQ multiplex PCR, and TCRdb's table has in-frame clones only and misses some. The profile shows 150,000 to 200,000 clones, about four fifths of them singletons. Sequenced material: peripheral blood. Receptors originate from a woman in her seventies with acute or convalescent COVID-19. CDR3s include the opening cysteine and the closing phenylalanine or tryptophan. The order of the fields is V gene, D gene, J gene, clone size, CDR3 protein, CDR3 DNA. A D gene is named only where the DNA matches it firmly. Where a row states a size, it is once, few, many or the class of an expanded clone; other rows omit it.

v_gene: TRBV12-2; d_gene: NA; j_gene: TRBJ2-1; abundance: NA; CDR3aa: CASPPYPPFIGQAPVEQFF; CDR3nt: TGTGCAAGTCCCCCTTACCCCCCCTTCATTGGACAGGCCCCGGTCGAGCAGTTCTTC
v_gene: TRBV28; d_gene: TRBD1; j_gene: TRBJ2-3; abundance: few; CDR3aa: CASSLAGQGTSDTQYF; CDR3nt: TGTGCCAGCAGTTTGGCGGGACAGGGGACTTCAGATACGCAGTATTTT
v_gene: TRBV11-2; d_gene: TRBD1; j_gene: TRBJ2-1; abundance: NA; CDR3aa: CASRRTGGWNEQFF; CDR3nt: TGTGCCAGCAGAAGGACAGGGGGCTGGAATGAGCAGTTCTTC
v_gene: TRBV19; d_gene: TRBD1; j_gene: TRBJ1-2; abundance: few; CDR3aa: CASNNRGRTSEDYGYTF; CDR3nt: TGTGCCAGTAATAATAGGGGGCGGACTTCAGAGGACTATGGCTACACCTTC
v_gene: TRBV7-3; d_gene: NA; j_gene: TRBJ2-7; abundance: NA; CDR3aa: CASSRDTDGEQYF; CDR3nt: TGTGCCAGCAGCCGGGACACGGACGGCGAGCAGTACTTC
v_gene: TRBV7-2; d_gene: NA; j_gene: TRBJ2-1; abundance: NA; CDR3aa: CASSDLTGAYNEQFF; CDR3nt: TGTGCCAGCAGCGACCTAACGGGGGCCTACAATGAGCAGTTCTTC
v_gene: TRBV24-1; d_gene: TRBD1; j_gene: TRBJ2-3; abundance: NA; CDR3aa: CATSGQGFSDTQYF; CDR3nt: TGTGCCACCAGCGGACAGGGGTTTTCAGATACGCAGTATTTT
v_gene: TRBV30; d_gene: NA; j_gene: TRBJ2-3; abundance: once; CDR3aa: CAWSSTDTQYF; CDR3nt: TGTGCCTGGTCTAGCACAGATACGCAGTATTTT
v_gene: TRBV24-1; d_gene: NA; j_gene: TRBJ2-1; abundance: NA; CDR3aa: CATSDSPGGGAEGYNEQFF; CDR3nt: TGTGCCACCAGTGATTCCCCCGGAGGAGGGGCGGAGGGCTACAATGAGCAGTTCTTC
v_gene: TRBV7-2; d_gene: NA; j_gene: TRBJ1-2; abundance: NA; CDR3aa: CASSPSNSRPGYGYTF; CDR3nt: TGTGCCAGCAGCCCAAGTAATTCCCGACCGGGCTATGGCTACACCTTC
v_gene: TRBV2; d_gene: NA; j_gene: TRBJ2-1; abundance: NA; CDR3aa: CASSMNRDHEQFF; CDR3nt: TGTGCCAGCAGCATGAACAGGGACCATGAGCAGTTCTTC
v_gene: TRBV2; d_gene: TRBD1; j_gene: TRBJ2-7; abundance: NA; CDR3aa: CASSAGTGSHEQYF; CDR3nt: TGTGCCAGCAGCGCCGGGACAGGGTCACACGAGCAGTACTTC
v_gene: TRBV2; d_gene: TRBD1; j_gene: TRBJ1-4; abundance: NA; CDR3aa: CASRSGTGSGKLFF; CDR3nt: TGTGCCAGCAGAAGCGGGACAGGGAGTGGAAAACTGTTTTTT
v_gene: TRBV24-1; d_gene: NA; j_gene: TRBJ1-2; abundance: NA; CDR3aa: CATSDGAWTGYTF; CDR3nt: TGTGCCACCAGTGATGGGGCGTGGACTGGCTACACCTTC
v_gene: TRBV7-3; d_gene: TRBD2; j_gene: TRBJ2-1; abundance: NA; CDR3aa: CASSRLGGPYNEQFF; CDR3nt: TGTGCCAGCAGCCGATTGGGAGGGCCCTACAATGAGCAGTTCTTC
v_gene: TRBV7-9; d_gene: NA; j_gene: TRBJ1-6; abundance: NA; CDR3aa: CASSLESFTPLHF; CDR3nt: TGTGCCAGCAGCTTAGAATCCTTTACACCCCTCCACTTT
v_gene: TRBV5-4; d_gene: TRBD2; j_gene: TRBJ2-3; abundance: NA; CDR3aa: CASSPSGVTDTQYF; CDR3nt: TGTGCCAGCAGCCCTAGCGGGGTCACAGATACGCAGTATTTT
v_gene: TRBV5-6; d_gene: TRBD2; j_gene: TRBJ2-3; abundance: NA; CDR3aa: CASTIRLAVTDTQYF; CDR3nt: TGTGCCAGCACCATCCGGCTAGCGGTCACAGATACGCAGTATTTT
v_gene: TRBV27; d_gene: NA; j_gene: TRBJ2-2; abundance: once; CDR3aa: CASSLRRGRNTGELFF; CDR3nt: TGTGCCAGCAGTTTAAGGAGGGGGCGGAACACCGGGGAGCTGTTTTTT
v_gene: TRBV5-1; d_gene: TRBD2; j_gene: TRBJ2-7; abundance: NA; CDR3aa: CASSLRGGGNYEQYF; CDR3nt: TGCGCCAGCAGCTTGCGGGGCGGGGGTAACTACGAGCAGTACTTC
v_gene: TRBV20-1; d_gene: TRBD2; j_gene: TRBJ2-3; abundance: NA; CDR3aa: CSASGGGGTDTQYF; CDR3nt: TGCAGTGCTAGTGGGGGAGGGGGCACAGATACGCAGTATTTT
v_gene: TRBV9; d_gene: TRBD1; j_gene: TRBJ1-1; abundance: NA; CDR3aa: CASTPGTGTLNTEAFF; CDR3nt: TGTGCCAGCACCCCAGGGACAGGGACCCTGAACACTGAAGCTTTCTTT
v_gene: TRBV7-2; d_gene: NA; j_gene: TRBJ2-3; abundance: NA; CDR3aa: CASSFGRTDTQYF; CDR3nt: TGTGCCAGCAGCTTTGGCCGCACAGATACGCAGTATTTT
v_gene: TRBV27; d_gene: NA; j_gene: TRBJ1-4; abundance: NA; CDR3aa: CASSLPTGLVSATNEKLFF; CDR3nt: TGTGCCAGCAGTTTGCCGACAGGTTTGGTCTCTGCAACTAATGAAAAACTGTTTTTT
v_gene: TRBV7-8; d_gene: NA; j_gene: TRBJ1-1; abundance: few; CDR3aa: CASSLGGGLEAFF; CDR3nt: TGTGCCAGCAGCTTAGGTGGAGGACTTGAAGCTTTCTTT
v_gene: TRBV6-5; d_gene: TRBD1; j_gene: TRBJ1-3; abundance: NA; CDR3aa: CASRSQGIGNTIYF; CDR3nt: TGTGCCAGCAGGTCACAGGGGATAGGAAACACCATATATTTT
v_gene: TRBV6-5; d_gene: NA; j_gene: TRBJ1-1; abundance: few; CDR3aa: CASSYLSGTEAFF; CDR3nt: TGTGCCAGCAGTTATTTGTCAGGCACTGAAGCTTTCTTT
v_gene: TRBV4-3; d_gene: NA; j_gene: TRBJ1-1; abundance: once; CDR3aa: CASSPGTFNTEAFF; CDR3nt: TGCGCCAGCAGCCCCGGGACATTTAACACTGAAGCTTTCTTT
v_gene: TRBV20-1; d_gene: NA; j_gene: TRBJ1-5; abundance: NA; CDR3aa: CSASSTYTANQPQHF; CDR3nt: TGCAGTGCTAGTTCGACATACACCGCCAATCAGCCCCAGCATTTT